The 5 T cell receptor beta chains in this list originate from one sample, sequenced in a study of blood T cell repertoires in COVID-19. The repertoire was sequenced with immunoSEQ multiplex PCR; TCRdb's copy has only in-frame clones and lacks some. The sample records more than 250,000 clones, over 70% being singletons. Material for sequencing was peripheral blood. The source of these receptors is a woman in her forties or fifties with acute or convalescent COVID-19.

The chain combines TRBV19 with TRBJ2-7; D might be TRBD2 (5 bases). The germline V gene encodes CDR1 LNHDA and CDR2 SQIVND (reference sequence). The CDR3 has 14 amino acids. The V and J ends lost 3 bases and 3 bases respectively, with 12 bases between them. For the CDR3, the DNA is TGTGCCAGTAGTATGAGTTACGGGGACTACGAGCAGTACTTC. Residues: CASSMSYGDYEQYF.

This clone was detected many times. The chain couples TRBV7-9 to TRBJ2-1; TRBD1 aligns across 9 bases. CDR3 length: 14 amino acids. Germline lookup yields CDR1 SEHNR and CDR2 FQNEAQ (reference sequence). Trimming cost V 7 bases and J 7 bases; bases outside gene matches: 8. The CDR3 DNA is TGTGCCAGCACCCCCCCGGGACAGGGTAATGAGCAGTTCTTC. Its translation: CASTPPGQGNEQFF.

This rearrangement joins TRBV5-4 to TRBJ2-2; 9 bases align to TRBD1. This CDR3 is 17 amino acids long. Trimming removed 4 bases from V and 5 bases from J; junction bases left unmatched: 12. The germline gives CDR1 SGHNT, CDR2 YYREEE (reference sequence). This CDR3 is CASSPQQGAIGTGELFF. The CDR3 coding sequence is TGTGCCAGCAGCCCACAACAGGGGGCAATAGGGACCGGGGAGCTGTTTTTT.

V gene TRBV6-5 combines with J gene TRBJ2-2; 10 bases agree with TRBD1. Looked up from germline, CDR1 is MNHEY and CDR2 is SVGAGI. The CDR3 runs to 15 residues. V lost 8 bases and J lost 3; bases outside the gene matches: 6. The chain's CDR3 is CASGTGTGDTGELFF. CDR3 nucleotide sequence: TGTGCCAGCGGCACCGGGACAGGGGACACCGGGGAGCTGTTTTTT.

This chain uses TRBV5-5 with TRBJ1-4, with D unresolved. The V end was cut by 2 bases, the J end by 0 bases, with 11 bases between. The CDR3 length is 16 residues. From germline, CDR1 is SGHKS and CDR2 YYEKEE (reference sequence). The CDR3 region has the DNA TGTGCCAGCAGCTTCCGGACGGGATCAACTAATGAAAAACTGTTTTTT. Protein: CASSFRTGSTNEKLFF. Complete variable domain (other parts from reference TRBV5-5 and TRBJ1-4): DAGVTQSPTHLIKTRGQQVTLRCSPISGHKSVSWYQQVLGQGPQFIFQYYEKEERGRGNFPDRFSARQFPNYSSELNVNALLLGDSALYLCASSFRTGSTNEKLFFGSGTQLSVL.